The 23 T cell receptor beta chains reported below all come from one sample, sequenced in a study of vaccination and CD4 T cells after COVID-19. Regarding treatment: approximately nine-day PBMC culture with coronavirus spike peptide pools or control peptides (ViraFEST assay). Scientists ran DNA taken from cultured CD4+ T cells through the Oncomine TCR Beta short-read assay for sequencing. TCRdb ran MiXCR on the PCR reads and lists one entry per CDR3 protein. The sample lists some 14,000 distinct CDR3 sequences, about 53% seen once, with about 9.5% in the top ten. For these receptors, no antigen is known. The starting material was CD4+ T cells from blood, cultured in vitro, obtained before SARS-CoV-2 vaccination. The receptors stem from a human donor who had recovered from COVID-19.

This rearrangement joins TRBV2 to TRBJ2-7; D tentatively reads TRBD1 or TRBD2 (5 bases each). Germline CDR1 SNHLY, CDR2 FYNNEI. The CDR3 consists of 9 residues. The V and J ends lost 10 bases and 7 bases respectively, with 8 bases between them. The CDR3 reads CAIGAEQYF. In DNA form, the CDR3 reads TGTGCCATCGGGGCTGAGCAGTACTTC.

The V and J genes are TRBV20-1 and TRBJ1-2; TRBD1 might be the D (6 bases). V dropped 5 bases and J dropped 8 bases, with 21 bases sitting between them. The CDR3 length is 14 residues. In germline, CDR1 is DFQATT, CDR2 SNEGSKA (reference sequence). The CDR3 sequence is CSARRRGRGEGYTF. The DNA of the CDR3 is TGCAGTGCTCGTCGAAGGGGGAGGGGAGAGGGCTACACCTTC.

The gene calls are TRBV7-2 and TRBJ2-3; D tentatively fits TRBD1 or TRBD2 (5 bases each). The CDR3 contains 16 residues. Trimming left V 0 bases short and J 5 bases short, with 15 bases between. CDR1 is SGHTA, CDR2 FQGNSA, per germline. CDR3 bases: TGTGCCAGCAGCTTAGCGATTGGGACGCGGGTAGATACGCAGTATTTT. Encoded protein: CASSLAIGTRVDTQYF.

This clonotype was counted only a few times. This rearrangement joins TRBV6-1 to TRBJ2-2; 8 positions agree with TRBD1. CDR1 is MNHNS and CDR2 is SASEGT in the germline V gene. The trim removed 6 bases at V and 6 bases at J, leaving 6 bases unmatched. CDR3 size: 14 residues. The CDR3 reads CASRPGGAPGELFF. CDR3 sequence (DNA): TGTGCCAGCAGACCAGGGGGCGCGCCCGGGGAGCTGTTTTTT.

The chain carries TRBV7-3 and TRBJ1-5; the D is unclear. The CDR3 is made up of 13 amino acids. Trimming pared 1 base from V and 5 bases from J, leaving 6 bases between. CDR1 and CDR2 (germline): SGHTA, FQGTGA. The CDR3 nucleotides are TGTGCCAGCAGCTTAAATGAGGATCAGCCCCAGCATTTT. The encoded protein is CASSLNEDQPQHF.

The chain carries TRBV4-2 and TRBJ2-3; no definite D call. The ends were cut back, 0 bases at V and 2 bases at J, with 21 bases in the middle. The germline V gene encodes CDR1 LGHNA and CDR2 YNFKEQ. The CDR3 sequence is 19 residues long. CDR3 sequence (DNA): TGTGCCAGCAGCCAAGAAGATCGGCGCATAGCAAGAGTCACAGATACGCAGTATTTT. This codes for CASSQEDRRIARVTDTQYF.

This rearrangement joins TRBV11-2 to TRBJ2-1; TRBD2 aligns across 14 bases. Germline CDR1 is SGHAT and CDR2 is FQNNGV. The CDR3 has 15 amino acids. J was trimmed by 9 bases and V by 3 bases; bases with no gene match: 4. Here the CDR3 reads CASSFGTSGSGEQFF. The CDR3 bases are TGTGCCAGCAGCTTCGGGACTAGCGGGAGTGGTGAGCAGTTCTTC.

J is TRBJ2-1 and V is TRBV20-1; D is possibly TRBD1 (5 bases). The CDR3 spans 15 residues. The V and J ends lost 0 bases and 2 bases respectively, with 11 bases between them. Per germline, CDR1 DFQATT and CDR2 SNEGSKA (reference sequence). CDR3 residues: CSARDPGRPYNEQFF. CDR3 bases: TGCAGTGCTAGAGACCCAGGGCGTCCCTACAATGAGCAGTTCTTC.

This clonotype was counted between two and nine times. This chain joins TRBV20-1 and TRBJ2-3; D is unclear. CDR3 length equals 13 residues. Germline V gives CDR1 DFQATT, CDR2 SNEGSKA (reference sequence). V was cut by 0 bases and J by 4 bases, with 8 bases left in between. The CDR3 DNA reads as TGCAGTGCTAGAGATCAAGTAGCAGATACGCAGTATTTT. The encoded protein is CSARDQVADTQYF.

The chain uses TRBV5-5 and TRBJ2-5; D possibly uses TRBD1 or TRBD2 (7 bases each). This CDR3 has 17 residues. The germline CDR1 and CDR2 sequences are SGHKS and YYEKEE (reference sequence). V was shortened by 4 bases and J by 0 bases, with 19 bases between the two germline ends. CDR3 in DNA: TGTGCCAGCAGCCACTTGGGAGGGGGCCAATACCAAGAGACCCAGTACTTC. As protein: CASSHLGGGQYQETQYF.

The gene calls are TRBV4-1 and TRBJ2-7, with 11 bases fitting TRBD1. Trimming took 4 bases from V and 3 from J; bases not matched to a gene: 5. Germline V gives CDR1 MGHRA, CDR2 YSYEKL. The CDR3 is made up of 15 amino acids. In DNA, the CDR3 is TGCGCCAGCAGCCGCGGACAGGGGGCTATCTACGAGCAGTACTTC. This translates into CASSRGQGAIYEQYF.

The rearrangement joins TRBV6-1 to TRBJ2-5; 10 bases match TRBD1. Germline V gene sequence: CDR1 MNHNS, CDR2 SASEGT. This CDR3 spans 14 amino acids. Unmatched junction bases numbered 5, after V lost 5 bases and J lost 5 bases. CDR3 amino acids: CASSRDRGRETQYF. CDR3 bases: TGTGCCAGCAGTAGGGACAGGGGTCGGGAGACCCAGTACTTC.

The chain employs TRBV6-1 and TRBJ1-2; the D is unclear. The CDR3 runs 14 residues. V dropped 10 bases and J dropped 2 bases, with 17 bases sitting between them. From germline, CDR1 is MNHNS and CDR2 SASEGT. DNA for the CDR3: TGTGCCACCGGATTTGATGGCTTAAACTATGGCTACACCTTC. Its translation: CATGFDGLNYGYTF.

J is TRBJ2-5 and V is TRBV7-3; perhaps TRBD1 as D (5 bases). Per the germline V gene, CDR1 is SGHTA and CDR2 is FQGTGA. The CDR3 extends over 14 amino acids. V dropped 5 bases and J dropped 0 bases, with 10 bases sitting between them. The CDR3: CASSTGPNQETQYF. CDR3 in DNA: TGTGCCAGCAGCACAGGACCCAACCAAGAGACCCAGTACTTC.

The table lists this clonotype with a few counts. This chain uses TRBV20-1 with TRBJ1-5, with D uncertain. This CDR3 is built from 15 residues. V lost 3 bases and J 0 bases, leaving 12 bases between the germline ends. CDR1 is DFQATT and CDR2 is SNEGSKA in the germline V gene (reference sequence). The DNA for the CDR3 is TGCAGTGCTAGCAAAGGTGGTTATAGCAATCAGCCCCAGCATTTT. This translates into CSASKGGYSNQPQHF.

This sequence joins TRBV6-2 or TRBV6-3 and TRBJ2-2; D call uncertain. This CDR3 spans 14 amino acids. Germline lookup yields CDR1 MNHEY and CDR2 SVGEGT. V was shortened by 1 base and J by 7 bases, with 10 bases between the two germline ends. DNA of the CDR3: TGTGCCAGCAGTTACTGGGCGTGGGGCGGGGAGCTGTTTTTT. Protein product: CASSYWAWGGELFF.

The CDR3 DNA is TGTGCCAGCAGCTTTCACAGGGTTTCCTATGGCTACACCTTC. Protein sequence: CASSFHRVSYGYTF. The J gene is TRBJ1-2, the V gene TRBV5-4, with D perhaps TRBD1 (6 bases). Germline CDR1 SGHNT, CDR2 YYREEE (reference sequence). Trimming cost V 2 bases and J 4 bases, with 12 bases left between them. The CDR3 has 14 residues.

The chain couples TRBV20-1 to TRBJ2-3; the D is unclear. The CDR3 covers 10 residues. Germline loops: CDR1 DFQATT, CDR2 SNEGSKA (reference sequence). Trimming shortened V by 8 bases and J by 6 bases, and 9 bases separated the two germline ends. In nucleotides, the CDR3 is TGCAGTAGGTTTCACGATACGCAGTATTTT. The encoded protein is CSRFHDTQYF.

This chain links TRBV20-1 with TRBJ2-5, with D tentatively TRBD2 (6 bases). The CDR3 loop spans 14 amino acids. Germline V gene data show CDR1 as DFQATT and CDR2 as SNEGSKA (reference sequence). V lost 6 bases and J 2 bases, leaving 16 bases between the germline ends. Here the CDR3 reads CSAPGGALQETQYF. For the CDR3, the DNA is TGCAGTGCCCCCGGCGGGGCGTTACAAGAGACCCAGTACTTC.

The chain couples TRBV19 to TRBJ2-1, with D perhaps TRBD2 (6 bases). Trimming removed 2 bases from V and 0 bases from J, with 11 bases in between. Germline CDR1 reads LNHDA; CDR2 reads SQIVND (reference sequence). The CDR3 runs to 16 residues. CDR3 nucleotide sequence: TGTGCCAGTAGTATATATGGGGGAGGCTCCTACAATGAGCAGTTCTTC. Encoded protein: CASSIYGGGSYNEQFF.

CDR3 in DNA: TGTGCCAGCAGTTCTTCTCTACAAGGGGGCCAGCCCCAGCATTTT. It specifies CASSSSLQGGQPQHF. The chain has TRBV12-3 or TRBV12-4 and TRBJ1-5; TRBD1 aligns across 7 bases. This CDR3 has 15 amino acids. V lost 4 bases and J lost 7; bases outside the gene matches: 10.

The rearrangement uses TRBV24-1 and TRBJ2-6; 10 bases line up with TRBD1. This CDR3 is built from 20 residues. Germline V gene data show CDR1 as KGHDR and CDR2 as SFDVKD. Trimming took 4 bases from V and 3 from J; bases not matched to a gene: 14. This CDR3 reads CATSDQDPGQGPGGANVLTF. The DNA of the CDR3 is TGTGCCACCAGTGACCAAGATCCGGGACAGGGGCCGGGTGGGGCCAACGTCCTGACTTTC.

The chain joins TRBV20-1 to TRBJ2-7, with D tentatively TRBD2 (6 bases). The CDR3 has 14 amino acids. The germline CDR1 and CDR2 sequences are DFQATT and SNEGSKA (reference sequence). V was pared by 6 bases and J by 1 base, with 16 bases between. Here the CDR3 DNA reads TGCAGTGCGGAGGACGTGGGAGGTTCCTACGAGCAGTACTTC. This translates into CSAEDVGGSYEQYF.